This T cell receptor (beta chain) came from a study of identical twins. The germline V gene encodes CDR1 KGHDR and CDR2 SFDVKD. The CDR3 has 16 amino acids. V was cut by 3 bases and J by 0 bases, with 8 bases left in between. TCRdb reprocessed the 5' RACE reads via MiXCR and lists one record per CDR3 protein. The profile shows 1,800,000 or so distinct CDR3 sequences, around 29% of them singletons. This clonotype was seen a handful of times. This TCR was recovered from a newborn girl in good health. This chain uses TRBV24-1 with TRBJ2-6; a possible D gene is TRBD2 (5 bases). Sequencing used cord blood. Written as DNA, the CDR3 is TGTGCCACCAGTGATCTCCGGGACTCTGGGGCCAACGTCCTGACTTTC. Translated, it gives CATSDLRDSGANVLTF.